This T cell receptor beta chain came from a study of OX40 agonist ivuxolimab in advanced cancers. Study background: Ivuxolimab is an agonistic anti-OX40 (CD134) antibody, and patients were treated with it. The dose-escalation cohort had hepatocellular carcinoma, melanoma, renal cell or head and neck cancer. Overall study findings and caveats: Clones of CD4+ and CD8+ blood T cells grew by week 6 at doses of 0.1 to 3.0 mg/kg.

This CDR3 is 14 amino acids long. Germline V CDR1 and CDR2: SGDLS, YYNGEE. Trimming took off 0 bases at V and 5 bases at J, with 11 bases between the two ends. TCRdb's copy holds only in-frame clones and misses some; the assay was immunoSEQ multiplex PCR. This sample yields about 12,000 clones, of which about 81% are seen a single time; over 12% belongs to the top ten. Notes on this clone: Its antigen is unidentified.

The chain links TRBV9 to TRBJ1-1; D uncertain. The sequenced sample was CD4+ or CD8+ T cells sorted from blood, obtained in a trial of the OX40 agonist ivuxolimab. This TCR was sampled from an adult with an advanced solid tumor such as melanoma, head and neck, liver or kidney cancer. The chain's CDR3 is CASSVAGVVTEAFF. The CDR3, as DNA: TGTGCCAGCAGCGTAGCCGGTGTCGTAACTGAAGCTTTCTTT. Full variable domain (remainder filled in from reference TRBV9 and TRBJ1-1): DSGVTQTPKHLITATGQRVTLRCSPRSGDLSVYWYQQSLDQGLQFLIQYYNGEERAKGNILERFSAQQFPDLHSELNLSSLELGDSALYFCASSVAGVVTEAFFGQGTRLTVV.